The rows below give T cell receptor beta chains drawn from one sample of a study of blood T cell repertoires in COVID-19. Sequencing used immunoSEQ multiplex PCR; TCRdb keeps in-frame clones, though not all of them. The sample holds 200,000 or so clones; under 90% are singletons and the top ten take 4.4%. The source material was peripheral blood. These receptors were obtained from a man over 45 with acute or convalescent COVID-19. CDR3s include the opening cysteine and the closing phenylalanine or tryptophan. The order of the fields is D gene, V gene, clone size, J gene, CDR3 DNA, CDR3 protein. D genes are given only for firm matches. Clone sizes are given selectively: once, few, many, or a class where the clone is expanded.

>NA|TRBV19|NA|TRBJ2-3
TGTGCCACCTCGGCCAGGCGCACAGATACGCAGTATTTT
CATSARRTDTQYF
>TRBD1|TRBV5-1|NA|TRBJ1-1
TGCGCCAGCAGCTTGGCCCTGGGACAGAGGCACACTGAAGCTTTCTTT
CASSLALGQRHTEAFF
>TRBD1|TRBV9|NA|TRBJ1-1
TGTGCCAGCAGCGGAGCAGGGGGCACGACTGAAGCTTTCTTT
CASSGAGGTTEAFF
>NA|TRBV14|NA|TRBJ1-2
TGTGCCAGCAGCAAGGGGTATCTTAACTATGGCTACACCTTC
CASSKGYLNYGYTF
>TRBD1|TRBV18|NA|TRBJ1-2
TGTGCCAGCTCACCAGGGACAGGGATTAACTATGGCTACACCTTC
CASSPGTGINYGYTF
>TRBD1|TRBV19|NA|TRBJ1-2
TGTGCCAGTAGTGCGGCTCGGGACAGGTTTAAAGATGGCTACACCTTC
CASSAARDRFKDGYTF
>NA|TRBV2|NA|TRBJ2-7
TGTGCCAGCAGCCCCGAGGCTAGAGGAGAGCAGTACTTC
CASSPEARGEQYF
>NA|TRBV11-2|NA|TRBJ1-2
TGTGCCAGCAGCTTGCGGGATCCCTATGGCTACACCTTC
CASSLRDPYGYTF
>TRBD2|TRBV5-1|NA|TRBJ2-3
TGCGCCAGCAGCCCGGGACTAGCGGACACAGATACGCAGTATTTT
CASSPGLADTDTQYF
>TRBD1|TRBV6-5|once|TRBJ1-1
TGTGCCAGCAGTTTGCAGGGGGGTTGGACTGAAGCTTTCTTT
CASSLQGGWTEAFF
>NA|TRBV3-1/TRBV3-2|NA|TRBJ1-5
TGTGCCAGCAGCCTCAGATTGGGAGACAATCAGCCCCAGCATTTT
CASSLRLGDNQPQHF
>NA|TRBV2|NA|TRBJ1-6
TGTGCCAGCAGACCCCAATTAGATTCACCCCTCCACTTT
CASRPQLDSPLHF
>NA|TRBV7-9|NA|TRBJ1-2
TGTGCCAGCAGCCCTGTGGGGCGCGGCTATGGCTACACCTTC
CASSPVGRGYGYTF
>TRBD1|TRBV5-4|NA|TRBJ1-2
TGTGCCAGCAGCCAAATAGGGGGACAGGGTAGGGATGGCTACACCTTC
CASSQIGGQGRDGYTF
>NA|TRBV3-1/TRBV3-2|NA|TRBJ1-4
TGTGCCAGCAGCCAAGGGGGGCGAGAAAAACTGTTTTTT
CASSQGGREKLFF
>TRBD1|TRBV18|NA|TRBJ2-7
TGTGCCAGCTCACCCGGTGGACAGGGGGCGTCCGAGCAGTACTTC
CASSPGGQGASEQYF
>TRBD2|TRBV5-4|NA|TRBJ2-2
TGTGCCAGCAGCTTGAATAGCGGGGGGCTCTGGACCGGGGAGCTGTTTTTT
CASSLNSGGLWTGELFF
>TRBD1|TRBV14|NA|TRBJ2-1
TGTGCCAGCAGCCTCCGGGACAGGGTAGGTGTTATCAATGAGCAGTTCTTC
CASSLRDRVGVINEQFF
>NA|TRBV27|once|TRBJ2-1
TGTGCCAGCAGACTACAGATAGGAGGATACAATGAGCAGTTCTTC
CASRLQIGGYNEQFF
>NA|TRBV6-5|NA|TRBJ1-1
TGTGCCAGCAGCCTGGGAGGGAACACTGAAGCTTTCTTT
CASSLGGNTEAFF
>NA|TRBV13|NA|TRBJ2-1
TGTGCCAGCGGCTCACTCGGCTACAATGAGCAGTTCTTC
CASGSLGYNEQFF
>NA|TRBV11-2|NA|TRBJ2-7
TGTGCCAGCAGCCGCCCACCCGACCGGGCCTACGAGCAGTACTTC
CASSRPPDRAYEQYF